This T cell receptor beta chain was documented in a study of blood T cell repertoires in COVID-19. At the level of the study: PBMCs, B-cell-depleted T cells, or T cells were the source of the cDNA or gDNA that made up the material.

Sequencing was performed with immunoSEQ multiplex PCR; in TCRdb, only in-frame clones are kept and a portion is missing. The top ten clones hold around 2.6% of a sample with about 180,000 clones, around 87% of them seen once. After removal of 4 bases from V and 4 bases from J, the junction contained 6 bases not matched to a gene. This CDR3 has 14 residues. Per the germline V gene, CDR1 is MRHNA and CDR2 is SNTAGT. The source of this sequence is a man aged 40-50 years with active or convalescent COVID-19. The V gene is TRBV6-4, the J gene TRBJ1-2; 7 nucleotides align to TRBD1. The specimen sequenced was peripheral blood. This CDR3 reads CASSAGTEAYGYTF. CDR3 nucleotide sequence: TGTGCCAGCAGTGCCGGGACAGAGGCCTATGGCTACACCTTC.